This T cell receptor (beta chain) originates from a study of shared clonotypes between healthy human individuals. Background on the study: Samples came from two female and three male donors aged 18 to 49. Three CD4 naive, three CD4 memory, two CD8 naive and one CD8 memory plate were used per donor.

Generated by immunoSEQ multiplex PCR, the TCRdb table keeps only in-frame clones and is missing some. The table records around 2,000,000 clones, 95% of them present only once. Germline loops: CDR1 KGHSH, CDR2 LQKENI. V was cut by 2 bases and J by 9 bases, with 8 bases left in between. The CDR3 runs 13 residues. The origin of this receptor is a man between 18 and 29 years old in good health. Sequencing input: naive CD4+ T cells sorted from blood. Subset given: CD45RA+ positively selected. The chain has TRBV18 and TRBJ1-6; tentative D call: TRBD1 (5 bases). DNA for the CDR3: TGTGCCAGCTCACCAGAGGGGCTTTCACCCCTCCACTTT. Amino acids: CASSPEGLSPLHF.